The 16 T cell receptor beta chains below were found in one sample sequenced in a study of cytomegalovirus exposure and HLA in healthy donors. Amplification used 60 Vbeta primers and 13 Jbeta primers. Sequencing used immunoSEQ multiplex PCR; TCRdb keeps in-frame clones, though not all of them. The sample lists more than 95,000 clones, 77% seen once, with around 13% in the top ten. The sample consisted of PBMCs. The receptors were gathered from a woman between 40 and 55 years old in good health and CMV-seropositive.

The rearrangement links TRBV27 to TRBJ1-4; D possibly corresponds to TRBD1 (5 bases). Trimming shortened V by 2 bases and J by 5 bases, and 12 bases separated the two germline ends. This CDR3 comprises 15 residues. Germline loops: CDR1 MNHEY, CDR2 SMNVEV (reference sequence). CDR3 amino acids: CASSLRTQGNEKLFF. DNA for the CDR3: TGTGCCAGCAGTTTAAGGACCCAGGGAAATGAAAAACTGTTTTTT.

The chain is built from TRBV27 and TRBJ2-7, with 8 nucleotides matching TRBD2. V shed 3 bases and J 6 bases; nucleotides not matched to a gene: 7. The CDR3 totals 14 residues. Germline V gene lookup returns CDR1 MNHEY and CDR2 SMNVEV (reference sequence). The CDR3 protein is CASSFRGLEGEQYF. DNA of the CDR3: TGTGCCAGCAGTTTCAGGGGACTAGAAGGCGAGCAGTACTTC.

The rearrangement joins TRBV10-2 to TRBJ1-3, with D tentatively TRBD1 (6 bases). This CDR3 spans 14 amino acids. Germline CDR1 WSHSY, CDR2 SAAADI. Deletions cut 7 bases from V and 0 bases from J, with 10 bases between. CDR3 DNA sequence: TGCGCCAGCAAAAGGGGGTTCTCTGGAAACACCATATATTTT. Protein: CASKRGFSGNTIYF.

The chain carries TRBV28 and TRBJ2-1, with D possibly matching TRBD2 (5 bases). CDR1 is MDHEN and CDR2 is SYDVKM in the germline V gene. This CDR3 contains 15 residues. V shed 7 bases and J shed 4 bases, with 17 bases lying between them. This CDR3 reads CASNTVDFTYNEQFF. CDR3 nucleotides: TGTGCCAGCAATACGGTGGACTTTACTTACAATGAGCAGTTCTTC. The full variable domain, in which reference TRBV28 and TRBJ2-1 provide the parts outside the CDR3, is DVKVTQSSRYLVKRTGEKVFLECVQDMDHENMFWYRQDPGLGLRLIYFSYDVKMKEKGDIPEGYSVSREKKERFSLILESASTNQTSMYLCASNTVDFTYNEQFFGPGTRLTVL.

The rearrangement uses TRBV5-1 and TRBJ2-1, with 8 bases that match TRBD2. Germline V CDR1 and CDR2: SGHRS, YFSETQ. The ends lost 0 bases at V and 2 bases at J; junction bases unmatched: 4. The length of the CDR3 is 16 residues. CDR3 nucleotide sequence: TGCGCCAGCAGCTTGGCCACGGGACTAGCCTACAATGAGCAGTTCTTC. Its protein product is CASSLATGLAYNEQFF. Supplemented by reference TRBV5-1 and TRBJ2-1, the full variable domain reads KAGVTQTPRYLIKTRGQQVTLSCSPISGHRSVSWYQQTPGQGLQFLFEYFSETQRNKGNFPGRFSGRQFSNSRSEMNVSTLELGDSALYLCASSLATGLAYNEQFFGPGTRLTVL.

The chain uses TRBV10-1 and TRBJ2-5, with D perhaps matching TRBD2 (5 bases). In germline, CDR1 is WNHNN, CDR2 SYGVQD (reference sequence). V lost 3 bases and J lost 5, with 10 bases in between. This CDR3 is built from 13 residues. CDR3 sequence reads: CASSEAAGETQYF. CDR3 nucleotide sequence: TGCGCCAGCAGTGAAGCGGCCGGGGAGACCCAGTACTTC.

This chain uses TRBV27 with TRBJ2-7; TRBD1 is a possible D gene (5 bases). Germline CDR1 reads MNHEY; CDR2 reads SMNVEV (reference sequence). V dropped 5 bases and J dropped 0 bases, with 17 bases sitting between them. The CDR3 runs to 16 residues. This CDR3 reads CASSPHQGRSSYEQYF. CDR3 sequence (DNA): TGTGCCAGCAGTCCACACCAGGGCCGTAGCTCCTACGAGCAGTACTTC.

The chain couples TRBV28 to TRBJ1-5; D gene unclear. The CDR3 has 17 amino acids. V was shortened by 8 bases and J by 0 bases, with 20 bases between the two germline ends. Germline V gene data show CDR1 as MDHEN and CDR2 as SYDVKM. The CDR3: CASGTPPGANSNQPQHF. CDR3 DNA sequence: TGTGCCAGCGGAACCCCGCCCGGAGCAAATAGCAATCAGCCCCAGCATTTT.

The gene calls are TRBV4-1 and TRBJ2-1; 9 nucleotides agree with TRBD2. Germline CDR1 is MGHRA and CDR2 is YSYEKL. The V segment lost 3 bases and the J segment 5 bases; nucleotides outside the gene matches: 8. The CDR3 is 16 amino acids. The CDR3 loop is CASSHLPASGNNEQFF. In nucleotides, the CDR3 is TGCGCCAGCAGCCACCTGCCGGCTAGCGGGAACAATGAGCAGTTCTTC.

This clone was seen just once. The rearrangement uses TRBV5-4 and TRBJ1-3; 12 nucleotides agree with TRBD1. Per the germline V gene, CDR1 is SGHNT and CDR2 is YYREEE (reference sequence). The CDR3 sequence is 16 residues long. The junction had 5 bases not matched to a gene; V was cut back by 1 base and J by 6 bases. The CDR3 DNA sequence: TGTGCCAGCAGCTTGTTTCAGGGACAGGGGGCAAACACCATATATTTT. Amino acids: CASSLFQGQGANTIYF.

The rearrangement links TRBV28 to TRBJ1-4; tentatively, D is TRBD1 (5 bases). The germline CDR1 and CDR2 sequences are MDHEN and SYDVKM. This CDR3 contains 15 residues. V was trimmed by 5 bases and J by 7 bases, leaving 17 bases between them. CDR3 sequence: CASSPPGLRGEKLFF. The DNA for the CDR3 is TGTGCCAGCAGTCCCCCGGGCCTTAGGGGTGAAAAACTGTTTTTT.

The V gene is TRBV4-2, the J gene TRBJ2-6, with a weak D call TRBD2 (5 bases). Germline V gives CDR1 LGHNA, CDR2 YNFKEQ. Trimming stripped 0 bases from V and 0 bases from J, with 6 bases between. CDR3 length: 16 residues. The CDR3 reads CASSQDRGSGANVLTF. CDR3 coding DNA: TGTGCCAGCAGCCAAGATCGGGGCTCTGGGGCCAACGTCCTGACTTTC.

The chain has TRBV7-9 and TRBJ2-3, with 9 bases fitting TRBD2. The J segment lost 4 bases and the V segment lost 5 bases, leaving 10 bases of the junction unmatched. The CDR3 contains 16 residues. Germline V gene lookup returns CDR1 SEHNR and CDR2 FQNEAQ (reference sequence). CDR3 loop: CASSLSIAGGADTQYF. The DNA of the CDR3 is TGTGCCAGCAGCCTTAGTATTGCGGGAGGGGCAGATACGCAGTATTTT.

This sequence joins TRBV29-1 and TRBJ1-1, with a weak D call TRBD1 (5 bases). The CDR3 runs 13 residues. Between the trimmed V and J ends, which lost 6 bases and 2 bases, there was a span of 13 bases. Per germline, CDR1 SQVTM and CDR2 ANQGSEA. CDR3 in DNA: TGCAGCGTAGAGAAGACAGCTAACACTGAAGCTTTCTTT. Its translation: CSVEKTANTEAFF.

V gene TRBV27 combines with J gene TRBJ2-2; the match to TRBD2 covers 9 bases. V dropped 6 bases and J dropped 4; count of bases not matched to a gene: 12. The CDR3 consists of 17 residues. Germline assignment: CDR1 MNHEY and CDR2 SMNVEV (reference sequence). CDR3 bases: TGTGCCAGCAGCCCACTGGGAGCGGGAGGCAGCACCGGGGAGCTGTTTTTT. Its protein product is CASSPLGAGGSTGELFF.

This clone showed up just a few times. V is TRBV5-6 and J is TRBJ2-3, with D tentatively TRBD2 (5 bases). Trimming pared 2 bases from V and 0 bases from J, leaving 19 bases between. There are 18 residues in the CDR3. The germline CDR1 and CDR2 sequences are SGHDT and YYEEEE. The CDR3 spells CASSFKREGGPSTDTQYF. Written as DNA, the CDR3 is TGTGCCAGCAGCTTTAAGAGGGAAGGCGGACCTAGCACAGATACGCAGTATTTT. The full variable domain, completed using reference TRBV5-6 and TRBJ2-3, is DAGVTQSPTHLIKTRGQQVTLRCSPKSGHDTVSWYQQALGQGPQFIFQYYEEEERQRGNFPDRFSGHQFPNYSSELNVNALLLGDSALYLCASSFKREGGPSTDTQYFGPGTRLTVL.